This paragraph covers one T cell receptor beta chain sequence. Its antigen specificity is not known. Base qualities are not at hand, and no much larger clone is one base apart. Participants in the prospective study were aged roughly 18 to 100 years, lived in some 24 United States geographic areas, and enrolled through a virtual design. In the prospective study, cohorts were assigned on the basis of participant-reported clinical history obtained from a screening survey and a study questionnaire. Recovered participants in ImmuneRACE Cohort 3 were defined by two consecutive negative NP/OP PCR tests, clearance by a healthcare professional, or resolution of symptoms. In the prospective study, whole blood, serum and a nasopharyngeal or oropharyngeal swab were collected from each participant by mobile phlebotomists. Prospective study participants could optionally give additional blood draws and questionnaires over a roughly 2-month period. Before DNA extraction, blood samples from the prospective study were shipped at room temperature or frozen.

TCRbeta CDR3 regions were amplified from genomic DNA by means of the immunoSEQ Assay, a bias-controlled multiplex PCR. As for the original processing: Within the assay, amplification of reference gene primers was used to estimate how many nucleated cells each sample contained. Sequence reads were collapsed and filtered to measure the absolute abundance of every unique TCRbeta CDR3 rearrangement. For each sample, productive Simpson clonality was calculated as the square root of Simpson's diversity index across productive rearrangements. Entries here come from immuneACCESS through TCRdb and include only in-frame sequences with V and J called. Some clones fail to appear in such tables; in the studies checked, an unresolved V gene covers under half of the shortfall, and the cause of the remainder is unknown. V, J and clone size reflect that table, while D and trimming were determined from the DNA. The sample includes roughly 500,000 clones, with 88% observed a single time. The ten largest clonotypes hold 6.5% to 9.5% of the sample.

The data were obtained in a study of blood T cell repertoires in COVID-19 (TCRdb year 2020). Study-level background: Collaborator samples came from the United States, Italy and Spain and covered acute and convalescent phases of COVID-19. The prospective study material was composed of cDNA or gDNA derived from T cells, B-cell-depleted T cells, or PBMCs. Subjects who had been exposed to COVID-19, were actively infected with it, or had recovered from it provided the deeply sampled blood TCRbeta repertoires that made up the dataset. A freely available public database, intended as a resource for researchers studying the immune response to SARS-CoV-2, is where the repertoires were released. Samples came from the ongoing ImmuneRACE study (first 160 participants) plus 1,254 subjects from 6 global collaborators. A de-identified subject ID, COVID-19 status, age in years and sex were almost always included in the sample metadata. Where available, HLA class I and class II types were taken from metadata supplied by the sample provider and were not determined by assay-based typing.

Trimmed from V: 5 bases; trimmed from J: 5 bases; junction bases lacking a gene match: 7. The CDR3 numbers 16 residues from cysteine through phenylalanine. Only CDR3 DNA remains: 48 bases, in frame from the first base. The CDR1 and CDR2 encoded by the germline V gene are KGHDR and SFDVKD. The investigation overall reported the following: The amount of clinical and demographic metadata varied by source and participant and was provided uncurated.

Source material: PBMCs or T cells enriched from blood (not recorded which). The TCR comes from a woman aged 60 to 75 who had recovered from COVID-19. The chain links TRBV24-1 with TRBJ2-2; the junction holds 10 bases that match TRBD1. CDR3 protein: CATSGAGTGETGELFF. The sequenced DNA is TGTGCCACCAGTGGCGCCGGGACAGGGGAGACCGGGGAGCTGTTTTTT.